This T cell receptor beta chain was identified in a study of blood T cell repertoires in COVID-19. Profiling relied on immunoSEQ multiplex PCR, and the TCRdb table lists in-frame clones only, not all of them. The table records over 250,000 clones, roughly 86% of them present only once. Germline CDR1 is LGHDT and CDR2 is YNNKEL (reference sequence). V gave up 6 bases and J gave up 11 bases; unmatched junction bases: 9. The CDR3 sequence is 12 residues long. The chain is built from TRBV3-1 (or the pseudogene TRBV3-2) and TRBJ1-2; 7 bases are shared with TRBD1. This sequence originates from a woman in her twenties or thirties who had recovered from COVID-19. The sequenced sample consisted of PBMCs or T cells enriched from blood (not recorded which). The CDR3 reads CASRGTERRYTF. CDR3 nucleotides: TGTGCCAGCAGAGGGACAGAAAGGCGGTACACCTTC.